The 15 T cell receptor beta chains below come from one sample, sequenced in a study of T cells after yellow fever vaccination (dated by TCRdb to the late 2010s). Preparation of the library involved 5' RACE. The sequencer listed for this sample is Illumina NovaSeq 6000. Through fastp at Q25 and MiXCR, TCRdb rebuilt clones from the public reads, retaining in-frame beta chains. Rows with a matching CDR3 protein are joined into one entry that keeps the most common DNA and genes. This sample holds just over 300,000 distinct CDR3 sequences; less than 4.5% were observed only once. Together, the top ten hold around a quarter of the sample. The treatment or condition label on this specimen signifies: live attenuated yellow fever vaccine strain. Sequencing used PBMCs, obtained on the day of the yellow fever booster vaccination. The receptors originated from a man aged 18-30 years who received the YFV17D yellow fever vaccine.

This clonotype has ten or more counts. The CDR3 DNA follows: TGTGCCAGCTCACCCAGGGACGCCTACGAGCAGTACGTC. Translation gives CASSPRDAYEQYV. V and J are TRBV18 and TRBJ2-7, with D perhaps being TRBD1 or TRBD2 (5 bases each). This CDR3 is 13 amino acids long. Germline lookup yields CDR1 KGHSH and CDR2 LQKENI. V lost 3 bases, J lost 2 bases, and 8 bases lay in between.

The V and J genes are TRBV7-2 and TRBJ2-3, with D tentatively TRBD1 (6 bases). Trimming shortened V by 8 bases and J by 1 base, and 13 bases separated the two germline ends. Germline V CDR1 and CDR2: SGHTA, FQGNSA. The CDR3 spans 14 residues. The DNA for the CDR3 is TGTGCCAGCCGCCGACAGGTTCGCACAGATACGCAGTATTTT. Its protein is CASRRQVRTDTQYF. Complete variable domain (other parts from reference TRBV7-2 and TRBJ2-3): GAGVSQSPSNKVTEKGKDVELRCDPISGHTALYWYRQSLGQGLEFLIYFQGNSAPDKSGLPSDRFSAERTGGSVSTLTIQRTQQEDSAVYLCASRRQVRTDTQYFGPGTRLTVL.

On this clonotype itself: This may come from a read error, since a much larger clone is one base off. The chain uses TRBV10-2 and TRBJ2-7, with D perhaps matching TRBD1 (6 bases). This CDR3 contains 14 residues. Germline CDR1 and CDR2: WSHSY and SAAADI. The CDR3 is CASSESQGLYEQFV. CDR3 coding DNA: TGCGCCAGCAGTGAGTCGCAGGGGTTGTACGAGCAGTTCGTC.

This clonotype showed up just a few times. The chain recombines TRBV20-1 with TRBJ2-1, with unresolved D. The CDR3 covers 13 residues. Trimming cost V 1 base and J 1 base, with 5 bases left between them. Germline CDR1 reads DFQATT; CDR2 reads SNEGSKA (reference sequence). This CDR3 reads CSARGGSYNEQFF. CDR3 sequence (DNA): TGCAGTGCTAGAGGGGGTTCCTACAATGAGCAGTTCTTC.

The V call is TRBV11-2, the J call TRBJ2-2; D is ambiguous. Per germline, CDR1 SGHAT and CDR2 FQNNGV. This CDR3 has 14 amino acids. V gave up 4 bases and J gave up 5 bases, with 11 bases separating them. CDR3 protein: CASSYNFMTGELFF. The CDR3 nucleotides read TGTGCCAGCAGCTATAATTTTATGACCGGGGAGCTGTTTTTT.

This clonotype has ten or more counts. The V call is TRBV23-1, the J call TRBJ1-5, with D tentatively TRBD1 (5 bases). TRBV23-1 is identified as an open reading frame with a role that is uncertain. Trimming stripped 4 bases from V and 0 bases from J, with 13 bases between. The CDR3 sequence is 16 residues long. For the CDR3, the DNA is TGCGCCAGCAGTCGGGGGTTTTCCTATAGCAATCAGCCCCAGCATTTT. Its translation: CASSRGFSYSNQPQHF.

The genes are TRBV10-3 and TRBJ2-5; possibly TRBD2 for D (6 bases). V was trimmed by 6 bases and J by 5 bases, leaving 22 bases between them. Germline V gene sequence: CDR1 ENHRY, CDR2 SYGVKD. CDR3 size: 16 residues. The CDR3 DNA reads as TGTGCCATCAGCCGCCGGGTAGGGCCGGAGGGGGAGACCCAGTACTTC. Translation gives CAISRRVGPEGETQYF.

Points on this clonotype: A much more abundant neighbour one base away suggests this may be a read error. The chain joins TRBV30 to TRBJ2-3; D may correspond to TRBD1 or TRBD2 (6 bases each). V dropped 5 bases and J dropped 4 bases, with 16 bases sitting between them. Germline CDR1 reads GTSNPN; CDR2 reads SVGIG (reference sequence). The CDR3 contains 14 residues. The CDR3 nucleotides read TGTGCCTGGGGGGACTGGGGGCAGGCAGATACGCAGTATTTT. Protein product: CAWGDWGQADTQYF.

As concerns this clonotype: A much larger clone lies one base from this, so it may be a read error. CDR3 region: CASKQGFTDRQYF. DNA for the CDR3: TGTGCCAGCAAACAGGGGTTCACAGATAGGCAGTATTTT. The chain combines TRBV2 with TRBJ2-3; TRBD1 agrees at 7 bases. Germline V gene data show CDR1 as SNHLY and CDR2 as FYNNEI. The CDR3 has 13 residues.

The rearrangement joins TRBV12-3 or TRBV12-4 to TRBJ1-2; no clear D gene. This CDR3 comprises 14 residues. The ends were cut back, 0 bases at V and 3 bases at J, with 8 bases in the middle. The CDR3 region is CASSLAGQDYGYTF. The CDR3 DNA reads as TGTGCCAGCAGTTTAGCTGGGCAAGACTATGGCTACACCTTC.

This clonotype was counted only a few times. This chain joins TRBV10-1 and TRBJ2-2, with 9 bases aligning to TRBD1. With V trimmed by 8 bases and J by 4 bases, 8 bases remained unmatched. CDR3 length: 15 amino acids. Per the germline V gene, CDR1 is WNHNN and CDR2 is SYGVQD (reference sequence). The CDR3 is CASGAWTGVTGELFF. Here the CDR3 DNA reads TGCGCCAGCGGGGCATGGACAGGGGTCACCGGGGAGCTGTTTTTT.

The table lists this clonotype with a few counts. V gene TRBV29-1 combines with J gene TRBJ2-7, with 8 bases lining up with TRBD1. This CDR3 comprises 12 residues. Per germline, CDR1 SQVTM and CDR2 ANQGSEA. CDR3 sequence (DNA): TGCAGTGCTCGGGACAGGTACTACGAGCAGTACTTC. Protein product: CSARDRYYEQYF.

The sample holds many counts of this clonotype. This chain connects TRBV5-5 to TRBJ1-2, with D possibly TRBD1 on 5 matching bases. This CDR3 spans 13 amino acids. Germline V gene sequence: CDR1 SGHKS, CDR2 YYEKEE (reference sequence). Trimming removed 6 bases at V and 7 bases at J, with 16 bases between. The CDR3 sequence: CASTFREFGGYTF. As DNA, the CDR3 is TGTGCCAGCACCTTCAGGGAATTTGGTGGCTACACCTTC.

This clonotype was found a few times. This chain links TRBV10-3 with TRBJ1-5, with D possibly matching TRBD1 (6 bases). V lost 9 bases and J 3 bases, leaving 21 bases between the germline ends. Germline loops: CDR1 ENHRY, CDR2 SYGVKD. The CDR3 extends over 16 amino acids. The CDR3 here is CAISEGRGADNQPQHF. CDR3 bases: TGTGCCATATCCGAGGGAAGGGGGGCGGACAATCAGCCCCAGCATTTT.

This clonotype was seen repeatedly, ten times or more. The chain uses TRBV20-1 and TRBJ1-2; 8 positions match TRBD1. The CDR3 contains 16 residues. V lost 3 bases to trimming and J lost 6 bases; unmatched junction nucleotides: 15. Looked up from germline, CDR1 is DFQATT and CDR2 is SNEGSKA (reference sequence). The chain's CDR3 is CSARDRVIVVDDGYTF. CDR3 nucleotide sequence: TGCAGTGCTAGGGACAGGGTAATTGTTGTTGATGATGGCTACACCTTC.